This note documents a single T cell receptor beta chain sequence. The specificity of this receptor is unknown. No base quality information exists; no much larger clone differs at one position. This sample stems from a study of blood T cell repertoires in COVID-19 (TCRdb year 2020). Concerning the study at large: Samples covering the acute and convalescent phases of COVID-19 were provided by collaborators in the United States, Italy and Spain. A freely available public database, intended as a resource for researchers studying the immune response to SARS-CoV-2, is where the repertoires were released. Where available, HLA class I and class II types were taken from metadata supplied by the sample provider and were not determined by assay-based typing. A de-identified subject ID, COVID-19 status, age in years and sex were almost always included in the sample metadata. The samples were drawn from two sources: the first 160 participants of the ongoing ImmuneRACE study, and 1,000 to 1,500 subjects contributed by 6 global collaborators. Subjects who had been exposed to COVID-19, were actively infected with it, or had recovered from it provided the deeply sampled blood TCRbeta repertoires that made up the dataset. The prospective study material was composed of cDNA or gDNA derived from T cells, B-cell-depleted T cells, or PBMCs.

Collaborating institutions collected whole blood in K2EDTA tubes following their own protocols. For TCRbeta analysis, collaborator samples were shipped as frozen whole blood, as isolated PBMCs, or as DNA extracted from either sample type. Overall study outcomes, separate from this receptor: The quantity of clinical and demographic metadata differed by source and by participant and was supplied without curation.

V loses 3 bases, J loses 0 bases, and the germline ends lie 11 bases apart. From cysteine to phenylalanine, the CDR3 is 15 amino acids long. Only the CDR3 portion is preserved as DNA: 45 bases, with reading frame beginning at the first base. CDR1 and CDR2, per the germline V gene, are ENHRY and SYGVKD. TCRbeta CDR3 regions were amplified from genomic DNA using the immunoSEQ Assay, a bias-controlled multiplex PCR. The authors' pipeline ran thus. Within the assay, amplification of reference gene primers was used to estimate how many nucleated cells each sample contained. To quantify the absolute abundance of each unique TCRbeta CDR3 rearrangement, sequence reads were collapsed and filtered. Productive Simpson clonality was computed per sample as the square root of Simpson's diversity index over productive rearrangements. TCRdb re-hosts the immuneACCESS table, in-frame sequences only. Its copies lack some clones; in the studies checked, an unresolved V gene accounts for under half of them, and the cause for the rest is not known. That table furnishes V, J and clone size, whereas the DNA furnished D and trimming. For this sample the table gives about 230,000 clones, of which about 80% were detected only once. In total, the top ten clones hold around 4% of the sample.

The sequencing sample was made of peripheral blood. This sequence originates from a man between 50 and 59 years old with active or convalescent COVID-19. Recombination linked TRBV10-3 to TRBJ1-1; the D gene is perhaps TRBD1, from 5 matching bases. The CDR3 region: CAISESVDMNTEAFF. In nucleotide form, the sequence is TGTGCCATCAGTGAAAGCGTGGACATGAACACTGAAGCTTTCTTT.